The 27 T cell receptor beta chains presented below share a single source sample, sequenced in a study of cytomegalovirus exposure and HLA in healthy donors. A multiplex PCR was run with 60 Vbeta primers and 13 Jbeta primers. Using immunoSEQ multiplex PCR, the repertoire was profiled, and TCRdb retains in-frame clones only, with some absent. The sample has 100,000 to 150,000 clones; 55% to 75% are singletons. The sequenced sample consisted of PBMCs. The receptors shown here come from a man younger than 45 in good health and CMV-seronegative.

As to this clone: A read error may account for a junction end that differs from germline. The chain employs TRBV6-1 and TRBJ2-3; 12 bases are a match to TRBD2. This CDR3 comprises 15 residues. CDR1 MNHNS and CDR2 SASEGT come from the germline V gene. The CDR3 spells CASSELAGGPDAQYF. The DNA of the CDR3 is TGTGCCAGCAGTGAACTAGCGGGGGGGCCAGATGCGCAGTATTTT.

The genes are TRBV11-3 and TRBJ2-1; 13 nucleotides match TRBD2. The CDR3 has 17 amino acids. Germline CDR1 and CDR2: SGHNT and YENEEA. V lost 4 bases to trimming and J lost 9 bases; unmatched junction nucleotides: 12. For the CDR3, the DNA is TGTGCCAGCAGCTCGGGACTAGCGGGGTCCGAATCGGGTGAGCAGTTCTTC. This encodes CASSSGLAGSESGEQFF. The full variable domain, rest sourced from reference TRBV11-3 and TRBJ2-1, is EAGVVQSPRYKIIEKKQPVAFWCNPISGHNTLYWYLQNLGQGPELLIRYENEEAVDDSQLPKDRFSAERLKGVDSTLKIQPAELGDSAVYLCASSSGLAGSESGEQFFGPGTRLTVL.

There are a few counts of this clone. J is TRBJ2-1 and V is TRBV2; TRBD2 matches at 9 bases. Germline V lookup: CDR1 SNHLY, CDR2 FYNNEI. V was pared by 4 bases and J by 0 bases, with 10 bases of the junction left unmatched. CDR3 length: 18 amino acids. CDR3 nucleotide sequence: TGTGCCAGCAGTGTTCCTATACTAGCGGGTAGCTCCTACAATGAGCAGTTCTTC. This sequence encodes CASSVPILAGSSYNEQFF. The variable domain in full, completed from reference TRBV2 and TRBJ2-1, reads EPEVTQTPSHQVTQMGQEVILRCVPISNHLYFYWYRQILGQKVEFLVSFYNNEISEKSEIFDDQFSVERPDGSNFTLKIRSTKLEDSAMYFCASSVPILAGSSYNEQFFGPGTRLTVL.

The CDR3 is CASSEGGWNTEAFF. CDR3 nucleotide sequence: TGTGCCAGCAGCGAGGGGGGGTGGAACACTGAAGCTTTCTTT. The chain has TRBV9 and TRBJ1-1; D perhaps matches TRBD1 (6 bases). CDR1 and CDR2 from the germline V gene are SGDLS and YYNGEE. Trimming stripped 3 bases from V and 1 base from J, with 10 bases between. CDR3 size: 14 residues.

The V gene is TRBV7-2, the J gene TRBJ2-7; 7 bases agree with TRBD2. CDR3 length equals 13 residues. With 2 bases clipped from V and 12 bases from J, the junction kept 10 bases outside the gene matches. Germline V lookup: CDR1 SGHTA, CDR2 FQGNSA. CDR3 bases: TGTGCCAGCAGCTTAATAGAAGGAGCGGGGACGTACTTC. This translates into CASSLIEGAGTYF.

This clone was observed a few times. The rearrangement joins TRBV5-4 to TRBJ1-1; 7 bases match TRBD1. The CDR3 has 12 residues. Trimming at V came to 9 bases and at J to 2 bases, leaving 4 bases not matched to a gene. Germline assignment: CDR1 SGHNT and CDR2 YYREEE (reference sequence). CDR3 amino acids: CATNRGNTEAFF. CDR3 in DNA: TGTGCCACGAACAGGGGTAACACTGAAGCTTTCTTT. Full variable domain (remainder filled in from reference TRBV5-4 and TRBJ1-1): ETGVTQSPTHLIKTRGQQVTLRCSSQSGHNTVSWYQQALGQGPQFIFQYYREEENGRGNFPPRFSGLQFPNYSSELNVNALELDDSALYLCATNRGNTEAFFGQGTRLTVV.

This clone was seen more than once but under ten times. V usage is TRBV7-8 and J usage is TRBJ1-2, with a weak D call TRBD1 (6 bases). With 5 bases removed from V and 8 bases from J, the gap between germline ends came to 12 bases. Germline assignment: CDR1 SGHVS and CDR2 FQNEAQ. The CDR3 is 12 amino acids. The CDR3 DNA is TGTGCCAGCAGCCAGACAGGCGGCGGCTACACCTTC. Its translation is CASSQTGGGYTF.

The chain uses TRBV4-2 and TRBJ2-3; D uncertain. CDR1 LGHNA and CDR2 YNFKEQ come from the germline V gene. V lost 4 bases, J lost 2 bases, and 25 bases lay in between. There are 19 residues in the CDR3. CDR3 sequence (DNA): TGTGCCAGCAGCCTCTTTCGGCGCGGCACCCTTTCTCACACAGATACGCAGTATTTT. This translates into CASSLFRRGTLSHTDTQYF.

The chain has TRBV4-3 and TRBJ2-1, with D maybe TRBD1 (5 bases). Germline V gene sequence: CDR1 LGHNA, CDR2 YSLEER. The ends were cut back, 3 bases at V and 4 bases at J, with 13 bases in the middle. CDR3 length: 15 amino acids. CDR3 in DNA: TGCGCCAGCAGCCACCGCTGGACATCGTACAATGAGCAGTTCTTC. It yields the protein CASSHRWTSYNEQFF.

This sequence joins TRBV5-1 and TRBJ1-5, with D unclear. CDR1 SGHRS and CDR2 YFSETQ come from the germline V gene. This CDR3 is 15 amino acids long. V dropped 0 bases and J dropped 4 bases, with 11 bases sitting between them. CDR3 residues: CASSLGLSGNQPQHF. CDR3 nucleotides: TGCGCCAGCAGCTTGGGGTTGTCGGGGAATCAGCCCCAGCATTTT.

The V and J genes are TRBV7-2 and TRBJ2-5; TRBD1 agrees at 9 bases. CDR3 length: 15 residues. V was clipped by 1 base and J by 6 bases; unmatched bases: 6. Germline V lookup: CDR1 SGHTA, CDR2 FQGNSA. The CDR3 sequence: CASSLGGQGVKTQYF. CDR3 DNA sequence: TGTGCCAGCAGCTTAGGGGGACAGGGAGTAAAGACCCAGTACTTC.

The J gene is TRBJ2-5, the V gene TRBV7-2, with 7 bases fitting TRBD2. V shed 0 bases and J 1 base; nucleotides not matched to a gene: 5. This CDR3 has 16 amino acids. Germline V lookup: CDR1 SGHTA, CDR2 FQGNSA. The CDR3 loop reads CASSLARGGSQETQYF. The CDR3 DNA sequence: TGTGCCAGCAGCTTAGCGAGGGGCGGGAGCCAAGAGACCCAGTACTTC.

This clone turned up a few times. This chain connects TRBV7-3 to TRBJ2-1, with TRBD2 as a possible D gene (5 bases). In germline, CDR1 is SGHTA, CDR2 FQGTGA. Trimming stripped 5 bases from V and 6 bases from J, with 14 bases between. The CDR3 has 14 amino acids. In DNA, the CDR3 is TGTGCCAGCAGCCCGGCGGGTGGCGGCAATGAGCAGTTCTTC. This codes for CASSPAGGGNEQFF.

In this sample, this clone turned up a few times. The gene calls are TRBV6-5 and TRBJ1-1, with 7 positions matching TRBD1. This CDR3 contains 16 residues. J lost 0 bases, V lost 2 bases, and 6 bases had no gene match. Germline V gene sequence: CDR1 MNHEY, CDR2 SVGAGI. The CDR3 nucleotides are TGTGCCAGCAGTTACGACGACAGGGAGATGAACACTGAAGCTTTCTTT. Translation gives CASSYDDREMNTEAFF.

The chain is built from TRBV5-1 and TRBJ1-1; 9 nucleotides align to TRBD1. The ends lost 4 bases at V and 4 bases at J; junction bases unmatched: 8. Germline lookup yields CDR1 SGHRS and CDR2 YFSETQ. The CDR3 loop spans 15 amino acids. As DNA, the CDR3 is TGCGCCAGCAGCAGAGACAGGGGGGGTGTCACTGAAGCTTTCTTT. The encoded protein is CASSRDRGGVTEAFF.

The genes are TRBV2 and TRBJ2-7; D is unclear. V gave up 11 bases and J gave up 10 bases, with 24 bases separating them. The CDR3 is 13 amino acids. Germline V gives CDR1 SNHLY, CDR2 FYNNEI. The CDR3 DNA reads as TGTGCCTGCAACTTGGTTCCCTTTTCCCCCCAGTACTTC. Amino acid sequence: CACNLVPFSPQYF.

CDR3 in amino acids: CASSYSGSSSYEQYF. DNA of the CDR3: TGTGCCAGCAGCTATTCAGGTTCCTCAAGTTACGAGCAGTACTTC. The chain couples TRBV4-2 to TRBJ2-7; D is unclear. CDR1 and CDR2 (germline): LGHNA, YNFKEQ. The CDR3 totals 15 residues. Trimming shortened V by 5 bases and J by 4 bases, and 18 bases separated the two germline ends.

This chain links TRBV6-5 with TRBJ1-2; 9 bases line up with TRBD1. The ends lost 2 bases at V and 7 bases at J; junction bases unmatched: 5. This CDR3 contains 14 residues. The germline CDR1 and CDR2 sequences are MNHEY and SVGAGI. CDR3 residues: CASSYGDRVAGYTF. The DNA of the CDR3 is TGTGCCAGCAGTTACGGGGACAGGGTCGCTGGCTACACCTTC.

This clone turned up a few times. The CDR3 coding sequence is TGTGCCAGCAGGCCGTCTGGGGAAGGGGCGGGAGAAAAACTGTTTTTT. Its protein is CASRPSGEGAGEKLFF. The chain is built from TRBV7-9 and TRBJ1-4; D is perhaps TRBD1 (5 bases). The CDR3 sequence is 16 residues long. Germline V gene data show CDR1 as SEHNR and CDR2 as FQNEAQ (reference sequence). Trimming left V 6 bases short and J 8 bases short, with 22 bases between.

The gene calls are TRBV5-6 and TRBJ2-7; 12 bases agree with TRBD2. Germline lookup yields CDR1 SGHDT and CDR2 YYEEEE. This CDR3 comprises 15 residues. Unmatched junction bases numbered 8, after V lost 4 bases and J lost 6 bases. CDR3: CASSLGLAGLGEQYF. The CDR3 DNA reads TGTGCCAGCAGCCTCGGACTAGCGGGGCTTGGCGAGCAGTACTTC.

The chain links TRBV18 to TRBJ1-4, with D unclear. The CDR3 is 13 residues long. Trimming took off 3 bases at V and 10 bases at J, with 12 bases between the two ends. The germline gives CDR1 KGHSH, CDR2 LQKENI. As DNA, the CDR3 is TGTGCCAGCTCACCGGAGAGATCGGGAAAACTGTTTTTT. It is translated as CASSPERSGKLFF. Drawing the rest from reference TRBV18 and TRBJ1-4, the complete variable domain is NAGVMQNPRHLVRRRGQEARLRCSPMKGHSHVYWYRQLPEEGLKFMVYLQKENIIDESGMPKERFSAEFPKEGPSILRIQQVVRGDSAAYFCASSPERSGKLFFGSGTQLSVL.

The chain couples TRBV19 to TRBJ1-5; 7 positions agree with TRBD1. Germline V gene data show CDR1 as LNHDA and CDR2 as SQIVND (reference sequence). The J segment lost 4 bases and the V segment lost 3 bases, leaving 15 bases of the junction unmatched. The CDR3 totals 18 residues. The CDR3 is CASSMIPQKTGFNQPQHF. In DNA, the CDR3 is TGTGCCAGTAGTATGATTCCCCAAAAGACAGGGTTTAATCAGCCCCAGCATTTT.

This clone was found once. V gene TRBV5-1 combines with J gene TRBJ1-1; 8 positions match TRBD1. After removal of 7 bases from V and 1 base from J, the junction contained 6 bases not matched to a gene. CDR1 is SGHRS and CDR2 is YFSETQ in the germline V gene. The CDR3 is 14 amino acids. The CDR3 is CASYVGTGNTEAFF. CDR3 coding DNA: TGCGCCAGCTACGTGGGGACAGGGAACACTGAAGCTTTCTTT. The whole variable domain, filled in from reference TRBV5-1 and TRBJ1-1, reads KAGVTQTPRYLIKTRGQQVTLSCSPISGHRSVSWYQQTPGQGLQFLFEYFSETQRNKGNFPGRFSGRQFSNSRSEMNVSTLELGDSALYLCASYVGTGNTEAFFGQGTRLTVV.

The V call is TRBV18, the J call TRBJ1-3, with D possibly being TRBD1 (6 bases). V was trimmed by 3 bases and J by 1 base, leaving 10 bases between them. The CDR3 runs to 15 residues. In germline, CDR1 is KGHSH, CDR2 LQKENI. The CDR3 here is CASSPYRDSGNTIYF. CDR3 DNA sequence: TGTGCCAGCTCACCCTACAGGGATTCTGGAAACACCATATATTTT.

V is TRBV11-2 and J is TRBJ2-5; 9 bases are a match to TRBD1. The DNA end is a closer match to TRBJ2-7, so the J assignment may be wrong. CDR3 length: 16 amino acids. CDR1 and CDR2 from the germline V gene are SGHAT and FQNNGV. The CDR3 DNA reads as TGTGCCAGCAGCAGAACCGGGACAGGGTTCTCCTACGAGCAGTACTTC. This sequence encodes CASSRTGTGFSYEQYF.

The genes are TRBV7-3 and TRBJ2-2; TRBD1 agrees at 7 bases. The CDR3 contains 14 residues. The germline CDR1 and CDR2 sequences are SGHTA and FQGTGA. J lost 7 bases, V lost 8 bases, and 10 bases had no gene match. CDR3 DNA: TGTGCCAGCCGTGACAGGGTTAATTACGGGGAGCTGTTTTTT. It translates to CASRDRVNYGELFF.

The rearrangement uses TRBV30 and TRBJ1-5, with TRBD1 as a possible D gene (5 bases). V gave up 0 bases and J gave up 0 bases, with 9 bases separating them. This CDR3 region has 15 residues. Germline-derived CDR1 and CDR2 are GTSNPN and SVGIG (reference sequence). The CDR3 spells CAWSVGGNSNQPQHF. CDR3 DNA: TGTGCCTGGAGTGTGGGGGGGAATAGCAATCAGCCCCAGCATTTT.